The next 12 T cell receptor beta chains were all read from a single sample in a study of blood T cell repertoires in COVID-19. The protocol was immunoSEQ multiplex PCR, while the TCRdb copy is restricted to in-frame clones and leaves out a portion. The data contain roughly 260,000 clones, approximately 89% of them singletons. The sequenced material came from PBMCs or T cells enriched from blood (not recorded which). The origin of the receptors is a woman younger than 30 who had recovered from COVID-19.

The chain employs TRBV28 and TRBJ2-1, with a weak D call TRBD1 (5 bases). The CDR3 spans 16 residues. V was cut by 4 bases and J by 0 bases, with 13 bases left in between. Germline V gene sequence: CDR1 MDHEN, CDR2 SYDVKM. CDR3 in DNA: TGTGCCAGCAGTTCCCCGACAGAGAGCTCCTACAATGAGCAGTTCTTC. Translation: CASSSPTESSYNEQFF. Supplemented by reference TRBV28 and TRBJ2-1, the full variable domain reads DVKVTQSSRYLVKRTGEKVFLECVQDMDHENMFWYRQDPGLGLRLIYFSYDVKMKEKGDIPEGYSVSREKKERFSLILESASTNQTSMYLCASSSPTESSYNEQFFGPGTRLTVL.

The V and J genes are TRBV11-2 and TRBJ2-3, with D possibly being TRBD2 (5 bases). The CDR3 spans 15 residues. Germline lookup yields CDR1 SGHAT and CDR2 FQNNGV. The V end was cut by 2 bases, the J end by 0 bases, with 9 bases between. CDR3 sequence reads: CASSLFSVSTDTQYF. The CDR3 nucleotides read TGTGCCAGCAGCTTATTTAGCGTCAGCACAGATACGCAGTATTTT.

The chain couples TRBV29-1 to TRBJ1-2; TRBD1 matches 7 bases. CDR1 and CDR2 (germline): SQVTM, ANQGSEA. J gave up 8 bases and V 5 bases, and 8 bases lay outside the gene matches. The length of the CDR3 is 12 residues. CDR3 nucleotides: TGCAGCGTTCGCGGACAGGTCGGAGGCTACACCTTC. Protein sequence: CSVRGQVGGYTF.

This sequence joins TRBV19 and TRBJ2-1; TRBD2 is a possible D gene (5 bases). This CDR3 has 15 amino acids. Germline values: CDR1 LNHDA, CDR2 SQIVND (reference sequence). The V gene lost 0 bases and the J gene lost 3 bases, with 9 bases spanning the gap. CDR3 DNA: TGTGCCAGTAGTATAGATCGGAGGTACTACAATGAGCAGTTCTTC. Protein sequence: CASSIDRRYYNEQFF.

This clone occurred a few times. V gene TRBV12-3 or TRBV12-4 combines with J gene TRBJ1-2; the match to TRBD1 covers 9 bases. There are 13 residues in the CDR3. Trimming at V came to 5 bases and at J to 6 bases, leaving 4 bases not matched to a gene. The CDR3 DNA reads as TGTGCCAGCAGTATAAGGACAGGGGATGGCTACACCTTC. Residues: CASSIRTGDGYTF.

The genes are TRBV10-3 and TRBJ1-1; TRBD1 matches at 7 bases. Germline lookup yields CDR1 ENHRY and CDR2 SYGVKD. The CDR3 has 13 residues. Trimming removed 5 bases from V and 11 bases from J; junction bases left unmatched: 11. The CDR3 DNA follows: TGTGCCATCAGTTGGGACAGCCTAAACGAGGCTTTCTTT. The encoded protein is CAISWDSLNEAFF.

The chain joins TRBV10-1 to TRBJ1-2; D gene ambiguous. The CDR3 spans 15 residues. The germline gives CDR1 WNHNN, CDR2 SYGVQD (reference sequence). V dropped 0 bases and J dropped 5 bases, with 13 bases sitting between them. CDR3 loop: CASSESGRLLYGYTF. In DNA form, the CDR3 reads TGCGCCAGCAGTGAGTCTGGGAGGTTACTATATGGCTACACCTTC.

The rearrangement joins TRBV11-2 to TRBJ2-1, with D perhaps TRBD2 (7 bases). Trimming pared 3 bases from V and 9 bases from J, leaving 27 bases between. CDR3 length: 18 residues. CDR1 SGHAT and CDR2 FQNNGV come from the germline V gene. The CDR3 loop is CASSLGTLGGRALIEQFF. CDR3 DNA: TGTGCCAGCAGCTTGGGGACTTTAGGGGGGAGGGCCCTCATTGAGCAGTTCTTC.

The gene calls are TRBV2 and TRBJ1-3; tentative D call: TRBD1 (5 bases). The ends were cut back, 2 bases at V and 2 bases at J, with 10 bases in the middle. This CDR3 comprises 15 residues. CDR1 is SNHLY and CDR2 is FYNNEI in the germline V gene. The CDR3 DNA is TGTGCCAGCAGTGAAATGGCAGGGACTGGAAACACCATATATTTT. This translates into CASSEMAGTGNTIYF.

This chain connects TRBV19 to TRBJ2-7, with D perhaps TRBD2 (5 bases). This CDR3 region has 14 residues. V was clipped by 4 bases and J by 3 bases, with 13 bases between them. Germline-derived CDR1 and CDR2 are LNHDA and SQIVND (reference sequence). The CDR3 DNA follows: TGTGCCAGTAGTAGGCTAGCAGAAGACTACGAGCAGTACTTC. Translated: CASSRLAEDYEQYF.

The V gene is TRBV18, the J gene TRBJ2-3, with D uncertain. The CDR3 covers 16 residues. The ends were cut back, 6 bases at V and 1 base at J, with 17 bases in the middle. In germline, CDR1 is KGHSH, CDR2 LQKENI. The CDR3 loop reads CASSQSAAAGTDTQYF. The DNA of the CDR3 is TGTGCCAGCTCTCAATCTGCAGCCGCGGGCACAGATACGCAGTATTTT. Supplemented by reference TRBV18 and TRBJ2-3, the full variable domain reads NAGVMQNPRHLVRRRGQEARLRCSPMKGHSHVYWYRQLPEEGLKFMVYLQKENIIDESGMPKERFSAEFPKEGPSILRIQQVVRGDSAAYFCASSQSAAAGTDTQYFGPGTRLTVL.

As to this clone: This specimen includes other DNA sequences encoding the same CDR3. This chain joins TRBV6-5 and TRBJ1-1; 7 bases fit TRBD1. Germline V gives CDR1 MNHEY, CDR2 SVGAGI. With 5 bases clipped from V and 2 bases from J, the junction kept 5 bases outside the gene matches. The CDR3 runs to 14 residues. CDR3 bases: TGTGCCAGCAGTCTAGGGACAGCAAACACTGAAGCTTTCTTT. This translates into CASSLGTANTEAFF.